This TCR beta chain was sequenced for a study of metastatic and nonmetastatic thyroid tumors. Study-level points and caveats: Within blood and tumor, benign nodules reportedly had significantly lower TCR beta diversity than malignant thyroid tumors did.

J gave up 3 bases and V 6 bases, and 12 bases lay outside the gene matches. This CDR3 spans 17 amino acids. Germline V gene lookup returns CDR1 MDHEN and CDR2 SYDVKM. At least ten counts were recorded for this clone. Its specificity is not known. Thyroid surgery was performed in patients who had received no treatment beforehand. Per the original methods: The distant-metastasis classifier for papillary thyroid cancer was built from CDR3 differences across clinicopathological groups. TCRdb reanalyzed the PCR reads with MiXCR. The V and J calls and clone size are TCRdb's, not the authors'. The table has approximately 23,000 clones, under 25% seen once; the top ten hold 71%.

The source is a male donor with papillary thyroid cancer or a benign thyroid nodule (not recorded which). Some clones in this sample may be carry-over from other donors' samples. The sample taken for sequencing was blood. The J gene is TRBJ2-3, the V gene TRBV28; 10 nucleotides line up with TRBD2. The CDR3 DNA reads as TGTGCCAGCAGATCAGGGGGCCTAGCGGGAGAGACAGATACGCAGTATTTT. Its protein is CASRSGGLAGETDTQYF.